The text below deals with one T cell receptor beta chain. The antigen this receptor binds is unknown. Base-call qualities are not available, and no considerably larger clone is one nucleotide away. V gives up 2 bases and J gives up 6 bases, and the segment between their germline ends measures 11 bases. Its CDR3 holds 13 amino acids, cysteine through phenylalanine. Just the 39-base CDR3 DNA is kept, in frame starting at base 1. CDR1 and CDR2 are drawn from the germline V gene: MNHEY, SVGAGI. This record comes from a study of shared clonotypes between healthy human individuals (dated by TCRdb to the early 2020s). Regarding the research as a whole: The cohort comprised a couple of women and a few men aged 18 to 49 years. Libraries were prepared and TCR repertoires were sequenced by different laboratories using diverse techniques, in order to increase sequencing depth and limit assay-specific biases. Per donor, three plates each were used for CD4 naive and CD4 memory, two for CD8 naive, and one for CD8 memory. To estimate repertoire size and how much clonotypes are shared between individuals, the study performed deep sequencing of blood TCR repertoires from five healthy adults. Between about 0.94 and 10 billion PBMCs per donor were obtained by leukapheresis. Summary of the overall study and its limitations: Sampling was restricted to blood, and TCR repertoires in tissues likely differ from the TCR repertoires found in blood. Larger estimated clonotype richness was generally found for naive subsets than for memory subsets. Across a few donors, approximately 5% of naive CD4, approximately 3.6% of naive CD8, 2% to 2.5% of memory CD4, and under 0.45% of memory CD8 clonotypes were shared. The small number of donors limited the genetic and exposure-history diversity represented. Rarefaction of sorted-subset datasets indicated incomplete sequencing despite the large sequencing depth. Compared with non-shared clonotypes, clonotypes shared by all four sorted-subset donors had higher generation probabilities. Based on pairwise subsampling, the degree of clonotype sharing among donors was expected to be affected by sequencing depth.

Donors were healthy HIV-negative adults with no recently reported acute infections or vaccinations. Only Caucasian adults living in Nashville, Tennessee, USA were represented among the donors. Magnetic negative selection was used to enrich CD4+ T cells, after which naive cells were positively selected on CD45RA and the negative fraction became the memory subset. After blood collection by leukapheresis, PBMCs were isolated using Ficoll-Histopaque density gradient centrifugation and then cryopreserved in the vapor phase of liquid nitrogen. Analytical flow cytometry was used to check the purity and quantity of every magnetically sorted T cell population. Genomic DNA was isolated from each sorted fraction and quantified by UV absorbance on a Nanodrop 2000c. Using the deep immunoSEQ assay, TCR CDR3 regions were amplified from genomic DNA by multiplex PCR. For each cell subset, the extracted genomic DNA was distributed evenly across all wells of several immunoSEQ 96-well plates, and each plate served as one replicate. For sorted subsets, about 200 ng genomic DNA, equal to some 30,000 T cell genomes, was loaded into each replicate PCR. Purified libraries were quantified with a Qubit 3.0 fluorometer, sized on a Bioanalyzer 2100, and re-quantified with the KAPA Library Quantification kit. Every immunoSEQ 96-well plate was sequenced on a dedicated single-read 150-cycle Illumina NextSeq 550 flow cell. In the authors' own workflow: Because the immunoSEQ output held only junctional sequences and lacked quality scores, the filtering could not match the filtering applied to full-length reads. Sequences were annotated with PyIR, a Python wrapper for IgBLAST v1.9, using IMGT germline references to assign V/J genes and CDR3. Reads with weak V/J assignments (E-value above 1e-6), missing CDR3, stop codons, out-of-frame junctions, or ambiguous translated residues were removed. V3J clonotypes were defined as sequences sharing an identical inferred V gene, J gene, and CDR3 amino acid sequence. Percentage overlap between repertoires was calculated by dividing the number of shared unique clonotypes by the size of the smaller repertoire. Richness of each repertoire was evaluated using RTK rarefaction, the Chao1 estimator, and Recon v2.1 estimates of unobserved clonotypes. OLGA was used to compute generation probabilities for all TCRbeta clonotypes that the gDNA method yielded from a handful of donors. TCRdb obtained this table from immuneACCESS and retained in-frame rearrangements with V and J assigned. These tables miss some clones; where compared with another copy, unresolved V genes account for less than half of the shortfall, and the remainder is unexplained. The DNA was the basis for D and trimming; V, J and clone size are from that table. The sample table holds 200,000 to 250,000 clones, of which 65% to 70% were seen once. The ten largest clones add up to 11% of the sample.

This receptor was taken from a man aged 30 to 45 in good health. The sequenced sample was memory CD4+ T cells sorted from blood. The label giving this sample's cell subset or site can be read as: CD45RA-negative fraction. The V gene is TRBV6-5 and the J gene is TRBJ2-7, with no D gene named confidently. The CDR3 amino acid sequence is: CASSYRQVAEQYF. The nucleotide sequence is given as TGTGCCAGCAGTTACAGGCAGGTAGCCGAGCAGTACTTC.